This entry lists 3 T cell receptor beta chains sequenced from one sample in a study of blood T cell repertoires in COVID-19. Data came from immunoSEQ multiplex PCR; TCRdb stores just in-frame clones and leaves some out. The sample has 60,000 to 65,000 clones, approximately 77% seen once. Sequencing used peripheral blood. The source is a human donor in a cohort sampled during active COVID-19.

This clone was recorded at least ten times. The gene calls are TRBV3-1 (or the pseudogene TRBV3-2) and TRBJ2-7; 10 bases are a match to TRBD2. The V gene end was trimmed by 5 bases and the J gene end by 2 bases; junction bases not matched to a gene: 9. The germline V gene encodes CDR1 LGHDT and CDR2 YNNKEL (reference sequence). The CDR3 runs 16 residues. CDR3 nucleotide sequence: TGTGCCAGCAGCGATCTAGCGGGAGACCCACCCTACGAGCAGTACTTC. Protein sequence: CASSDLAGDPPYEQYF.

The V and J genes are TRBV27 and TRBJ1-3; 11 bases align to TRBD1. The CDR3 is 15 amino acids. V was pared by 6 bases and J by 2 bases, with 3 bases of the junction left unmatched. The germline V gene has CDR1 MNHEY and CDR2 SMNVEV (reference sequence). The CDR3 loop reads CASSPDRGPGNTIYF. Here the CDR3 DNA reads TGTGCCAGCAGCCCGGACAGGGGGCCTGGAAACACCATATATTTT.

The chain combines TRBV27 with TRBJ1-5; TRBD1 matches at 11 bases. CDR1 and CDR2 from the germline V gene are MNHEY and SMNVEV (reference sequence). The CDR3 runs 14 residues. The junction had 4 bases not matched to a gene; V was cut back by 6 bases and J by 6 bases. This chain's CDR3 is CASRDRGLFQPQHF. The CDR3 DNA reads TGTGCCAGCAGGGACAGGGGGCTTTTTCAGCCCCAGCATTTT.